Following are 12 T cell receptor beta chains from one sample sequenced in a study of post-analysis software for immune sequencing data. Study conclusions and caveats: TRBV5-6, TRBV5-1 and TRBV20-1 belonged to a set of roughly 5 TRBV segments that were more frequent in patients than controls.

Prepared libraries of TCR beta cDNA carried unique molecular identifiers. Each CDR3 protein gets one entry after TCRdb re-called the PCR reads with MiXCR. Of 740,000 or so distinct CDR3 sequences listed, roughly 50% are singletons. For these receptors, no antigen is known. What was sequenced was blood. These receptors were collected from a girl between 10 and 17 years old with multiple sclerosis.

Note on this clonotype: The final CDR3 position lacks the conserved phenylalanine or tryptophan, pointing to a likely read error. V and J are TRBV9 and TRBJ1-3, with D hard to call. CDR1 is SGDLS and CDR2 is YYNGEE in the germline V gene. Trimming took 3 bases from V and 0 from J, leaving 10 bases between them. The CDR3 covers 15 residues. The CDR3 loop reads CASSGRTVSGNTIYV. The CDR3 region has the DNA TGTGCCAGCAGCGGACGAACCGTCTCTGGAAACACCATATATGTT.

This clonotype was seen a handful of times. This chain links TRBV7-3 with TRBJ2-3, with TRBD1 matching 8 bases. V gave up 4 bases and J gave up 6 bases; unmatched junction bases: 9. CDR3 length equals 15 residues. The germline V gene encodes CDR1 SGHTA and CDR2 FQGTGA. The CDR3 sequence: CASSSGQEARDTQYF. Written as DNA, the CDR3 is TGTGCCAGCAGCTCGGGACAGGAGGCACGGGATACGCAGTATTTT. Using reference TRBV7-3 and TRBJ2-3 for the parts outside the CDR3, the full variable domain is GAGVSQTPSNKVTEKGKYVELRCDPISGHTALYWYRQSLGQGPEFLIYFQGTGAADDSGLPNDRFFAVRPEGSVSTLKIQRTERGDSAVYLCASSSGQEARDTQYFGPGTRLTVL.

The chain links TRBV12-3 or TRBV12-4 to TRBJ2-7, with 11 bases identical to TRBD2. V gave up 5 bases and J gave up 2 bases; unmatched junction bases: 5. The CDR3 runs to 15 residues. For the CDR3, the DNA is TGTGCCAGCAGTCTGACTAGCGGGGCAACCTACGAGCAGTACTTC. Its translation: CASSLTSGATYEQYF.

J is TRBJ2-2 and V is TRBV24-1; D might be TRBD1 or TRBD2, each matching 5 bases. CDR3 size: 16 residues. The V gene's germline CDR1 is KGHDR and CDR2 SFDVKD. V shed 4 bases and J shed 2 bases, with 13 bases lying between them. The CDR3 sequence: CATSDPGTGNTGELFF. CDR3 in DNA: TGTGCCACCAGTGACCCTGGGACGGGAAACACCGGGGAGCTGTTTTTT.

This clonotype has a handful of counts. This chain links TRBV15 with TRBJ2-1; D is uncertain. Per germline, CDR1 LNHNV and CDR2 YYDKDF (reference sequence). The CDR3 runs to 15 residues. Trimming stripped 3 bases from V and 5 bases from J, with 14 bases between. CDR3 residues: CATSSDDWGNNEQFF. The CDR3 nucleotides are TGTGCCACCAGCAGTGACGACTGGGGAAACAATGAGCAGTTCTTC.

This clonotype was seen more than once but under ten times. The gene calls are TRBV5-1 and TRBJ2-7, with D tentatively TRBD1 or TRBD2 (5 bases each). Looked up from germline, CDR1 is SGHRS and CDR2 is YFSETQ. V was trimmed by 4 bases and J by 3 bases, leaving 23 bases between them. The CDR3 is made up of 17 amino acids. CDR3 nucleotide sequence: TGCGCCAGCAGCACACCTGGAGCCAACGGGGCCCTCTACGAGCAGTACTTC. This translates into CASSTPGANGALYEQYF.

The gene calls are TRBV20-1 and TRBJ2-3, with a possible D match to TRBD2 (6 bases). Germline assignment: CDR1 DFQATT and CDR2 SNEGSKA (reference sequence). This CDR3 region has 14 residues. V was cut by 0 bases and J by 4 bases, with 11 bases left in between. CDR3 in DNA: TGCAGTGCTAGAGATGGTGCGGGGTCAGATACGCAGTATTTT. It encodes CSARDGAGSDTQYF.

CDR3 bases: TGCAGCGCAGACAGTAGTAGCGGCTACACCTTC. Translated, it gives CSADSSSGYTF. The J gene is TRBJ1-2, the V gene TRBV29-1; weak D call: TRBD1 (5 bases). The V end lost 7 bases, the J end lost 8 bases, and 14 bases lay between the germline ends. Germline loops: CDR1 SQVTM, CDR2 ANQGSEA. This CDR3 has 11 amino acids.

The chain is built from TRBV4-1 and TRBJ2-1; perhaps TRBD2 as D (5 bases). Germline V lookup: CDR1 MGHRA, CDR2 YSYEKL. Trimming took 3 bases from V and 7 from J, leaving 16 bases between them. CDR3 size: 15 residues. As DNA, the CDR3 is TGCGCCAGCAGCCACCTACTAGTACCCTCGAATGAGCAGTTCTTC. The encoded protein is CASSHLLVPSNEQFF.

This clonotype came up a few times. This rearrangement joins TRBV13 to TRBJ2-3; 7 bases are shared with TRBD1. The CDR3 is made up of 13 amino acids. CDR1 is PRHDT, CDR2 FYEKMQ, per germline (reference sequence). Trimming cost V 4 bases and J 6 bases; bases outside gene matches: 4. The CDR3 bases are TGTGCCAGCAGCTACCAGACAGGGGATACGCAGTATTTT. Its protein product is CASSYQTGDTQYF.

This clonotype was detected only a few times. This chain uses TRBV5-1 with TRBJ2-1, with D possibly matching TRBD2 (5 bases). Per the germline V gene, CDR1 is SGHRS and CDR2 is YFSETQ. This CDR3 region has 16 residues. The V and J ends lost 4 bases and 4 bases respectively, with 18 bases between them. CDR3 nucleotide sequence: TGCGCCAGCAGCCCGGAGGTGACACCGCTTTACAATGAGCAGTTCTTC. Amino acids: CASSPEVTPLYNEQFF.

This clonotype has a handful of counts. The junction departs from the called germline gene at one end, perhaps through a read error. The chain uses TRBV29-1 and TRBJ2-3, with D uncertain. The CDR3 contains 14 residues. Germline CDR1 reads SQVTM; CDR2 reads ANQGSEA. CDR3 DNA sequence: TGCAGCGTTGAAGGATCCCTTAGCAGAGATACGCAGTATTTT. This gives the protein CSVEGSLSRDTQYF.